This T cell receptor beta chain was sequenced during a study of blood T cell repertoires in COVID-19. Trimming stripped 3 bases from V and 1 base from J, with 6 bases between. Germline CDR1 reads MNHEY; CDR2 reads SMNVEV (reference sequence). The CDR3 runs 13 residues. Only in-frame clones appear in the TCRdb table, and some are missing; sequencing was by immunoSEQ multiplex PCR. Of around 99,000 clones detected, 84% appear once; the ten largest clones hold about 4%. Material: peripheral blood. The clonotype comes from a human donor in a cohort sampled during active COVID-19. V gene TRBV27 combines with J gene TRBJ2-5; no definite D call. CDR3 nucleotide sequence: TGTGCCAGCAGTTTCCACATCCAAGAGACCCAGTACTTC. As protein: CASSFHIQETQYF.